The entry that follows covers one T cell receptor (beta chain) sequence. As yet, its antigen is unknown. A roughly 2.5 ml blood sample was drawn per donor. No DNA is given; TCRdb re-called the 5' RACE reads and lists each CDR3 protein once. Recorded for this sample: 160,000 or so distinct CDR3 sequences. The data belong to a study of monozygotic twins with inflammatory bowel disease. Overall study results and limits: Among IBD patients, TCRbeta diversity (inverse Simpson) was lower than in healthy co-twins.

The CDR3 sequence is 17 residues long. The V gene's germline CDR1 is LNHNV and CDR2 YYDKDF (reference sequence). Source material: blood. This TCR was sampled from a human donor with ulcerative colitis or Crohn's disease, or a healthy co-twin of an affected twin (not recorded which). This chain links TRBV15 with TRBJ2-3; TCRdb proposes TRBD2, but this gene call is untestable without DNA. The CDR3 here is CATSKRQDSGSTDTQYF.